Following are 9 T cell receptor beta chains from one sample sequenced in a study of PD-1 blockade in classical Hodgkin lymphoma. Time point noted: cycle 4 day 1 (C4D1), after 5 to 7 weeks of nivolumab. Each patient's relapse followed autologous stem cell transplantation, and brentuximab vedotin exposure varied. Thawed PBMCs yielded CD4+ T cells through magnetic negative selection. This table comes from immunoSEQ multiplex PCR, and its TCRdb copy is limited to in-frame clones, with some not included. This table holds under 30,000 clones, about 88% found once. Sequenced here: CD4+ T cells from blood, sampled before the fourth cycle of nivolumab. The origin of the receptors is a human donor with classical Hodgkin lymphoma.

The chain employs TRBV7-2 and TRBJ2-5, with 12 nucleotides matching TRBD2. Germline-derived CDR1 and CDR2 are SGHTA and FQGNSA. J lost 3 bases, V lost 1 base, and 9 bases had no gene match. The CDR3 consists of 18 residues. The CDR3 spells CASSLVTSGGLREETQYF. CDR3 nucleotides: TGTGCCAGCAGCTTAGTGACTAGCGGGGGCCTTCGGGAAGAGACCCAGTACTTC.

The V and J genes are TRBV6-4 and TRBJ2-3, with 7 bases that match TRBD1. The CDR3 totals 14 residues. Germline lookup yields CDR1 MRHNA and CDR2 SNTAGT. Trimming removed 3 bases from V and 6 bases from J; junction bases left unmatched: 6. The CDR3, as DNA: TGTGCCAGCAGTGATCGAGGGGGCCGGGATACGCAGTATTTT. Translating gives CASSDRGGRDTQYF.

This clone has only one observation. V is TRBV18 and J is TRBJ2-3; no firm D call. Trimming stripped 0 bases from V and 2 bases from J, with 3 bases between. The CDR3 length is 13 residues. The germline V gene encodes CDR1 KGHSH and CDR2 LQKENI. CDR3 sequence reads: CASSPPPTDTQYF. The CDR3 DNA is TGTGCCAGCTCACCACCGCCCACAGATACGCAGTATTTT.

V usage is TRBV7-8 and J usage is TRBJ2-3; 9 bases are shared with TRBD1. Germline CDR1 is SGHVS and CDR2 is FQNEAQ. This CDR3 region has 16 residues. After removal of 2 bases from V and 3 bases from J, the junction contained 6 bases not matched to a gene. The CDR3 region is CASSLRPGQGTDTQYF. The CDR3 DNA is TGTGCCAGCAGCTTACGGCCGGGACAGGGTACAGATACGCAGTATTTT.

The CDR3 is CAWRRGVVETQYF. The CDR3 DNA follows: TGTGCCTGGAGGAGGGGGGTTGTGGAGACCCAGTACTTC. The chain uses TRBV30 and TRBJ2-5; possibly TRBD1 or TRBD2 for D (6 bases each). The CDR3 covers 13 residues. V lost 3 bases and J lost 5, with 13 bases in between. The germline CDR1 and CDR2 sequences are GTSNPN and SVGIG (reference sequence).

The chain couples TRBV18 to TRBJ2-1; D is possibly TRBD1 (6 bases). The CDR3 runs to 15 residues. V was trimmed by 5 bases and J by 3 bases, leaving 14 bases between them. CDR1 is KGHSH and CDR2 is LQKENI in the germline V gene. The CDR3 DNA follows: TGTGCCAGCTCATCCGGGCAGGGGAGCTACAATGAGCAGTTCTTC. Translation gives CASSSGQGSYNEQFF.

On this clone itself: Additional DNA sequences in this sample encode the identical CDR3. The genes are TRBV5-1 and TRBJ1-5; 7 bases map to TRBD1. The CDR3 covers 14 residues. J lost 2 bases, V lost 4 bases, and 3 bases had no gene match. Germline lookup yields CDR1 SGHRS and CDR2 YFSETQ. The CDR3: CASSTGTGNQPQHF. The CDR3 DNA follows: TGCGCCAGCAGCACCGGGACAGGCAATCAGCCCCAGCATTTT.

J is TRBJ1-5 and V is TRBV10-3, with D unclear. The CDR3 totals 12 residues. Trimming pared 8 bases from V and 5 bases from J, leaving 10 bases between. Germline V CDR1 and CDR2: ENHRY, SYGVKD. CDR3 protein: CAISSRDQPQHF. The CDR3 DNA reads as TGTGCCATCTCCTCTCGGGATCAGCCCCAGCATTTT.

This clone showed up just once. CDR3 sequence (DNA): TGTGCCAGTAGTACCGAGCGGGTAGCGGTACTAGCCAAAAACATTCAGTACTTC. Amino acid sequence: CASSTERVAVLAKNIQYF. The J gene is TRBJ2-4, the V gene TRBV19; D is perhaps TRBD2 (6 bases). Germline CDR1 LNHDA, CDR2 SQIVND (reference sequence). Trimming took 4 bases from V and 0 from J, leaving 19 bases between them. This CDR3 has 18 amino acids.